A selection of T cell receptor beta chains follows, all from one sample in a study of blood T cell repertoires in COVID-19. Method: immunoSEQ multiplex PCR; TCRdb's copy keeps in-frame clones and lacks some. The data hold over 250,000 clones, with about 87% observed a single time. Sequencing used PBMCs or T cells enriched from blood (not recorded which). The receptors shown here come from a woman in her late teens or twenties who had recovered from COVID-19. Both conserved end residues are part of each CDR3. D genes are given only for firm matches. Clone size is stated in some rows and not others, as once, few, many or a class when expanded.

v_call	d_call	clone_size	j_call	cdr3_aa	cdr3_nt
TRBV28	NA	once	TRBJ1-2	CASSLTGTPGYTF	TGTGCCAGCAGTTTAACAGGGACCCCGGGCTACACCTTC
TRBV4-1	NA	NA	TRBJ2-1	CASSQVGLNEQFF	TGCGCCAGCAGCCAAGTTGGCCTCAATGAGCAGTTCTTC
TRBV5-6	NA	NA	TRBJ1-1	CASSLPVHTEAFF	TGTGCCAGCAGCTTACCGGTGCACACTGAAGCTTTCTTT
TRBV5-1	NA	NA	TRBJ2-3	CASSKGQSDTQYF	TGCGCCAGCAGCAAAGGACAGTCAGATACGCAGTATTTT
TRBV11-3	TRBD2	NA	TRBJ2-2	CASQTSGGARPGELFF	TGTGCCAGCCAGACTAGCGGGGGGGCCCGTCCCGGGGAGCTGTTTTTT
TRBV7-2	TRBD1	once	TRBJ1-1	CASSPRQGNTEAFF	TGTGCCAGCAGCCCCCGACAGGGGAACACTGAAGCTTTCTTT
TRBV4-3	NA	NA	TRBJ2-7	CASSQDQSGPYEQYF	TGCGCCAGCAGCCAAGATCAAAGCGGTCCCTACGAGCAGTACTTC
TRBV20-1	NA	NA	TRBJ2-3	CSASGGRYEYF	TGCAGTGCTAGCGGGGGGCGATATGAGTATTTT
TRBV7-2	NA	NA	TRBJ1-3	CASSLAQGSSGNTIYF	TGTGCCAGCAGCTTAGCGCAGGGGAGCTCTGGAAACACCATATATTTT
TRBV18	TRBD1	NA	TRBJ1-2	CASSPSGTAPFPRYGYTF	TGTGCCAGCTCACCATCCGGGACAGCACCATTCCCCAGATATGGCTACACCTTC
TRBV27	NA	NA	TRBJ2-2	CASSHSRGGELFF	TGTGCCAGCAGTCACTCTAGAGGCGGGGAGCTGTTTTTT
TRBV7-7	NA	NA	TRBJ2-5	CASSQTYRGFSSEGGAQETQYF	TGTGCCAGCAGCCAAACCTACCGGGGTTTCTCATCTGAGGGCGGAGCCCAAGAGACCCAGTACTTC
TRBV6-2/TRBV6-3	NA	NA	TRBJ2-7	CASSYLDRPRGEQYF	TGTGCCAGCAGTTACCTCGACAGGCCTCGCGGAGAGCAGTACTTC
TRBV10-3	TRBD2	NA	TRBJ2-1	CAISESSGTGNEQFF	TGTGCCATCAGTGAGTCAAGCGGGACGGGGAATGAGCAGTTCTTC
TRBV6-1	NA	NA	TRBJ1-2	CASSDTGIANYGYTF	TGTGCCAGCAGTGATACAGGGATAGCTAACTATGGCTACACCTTC
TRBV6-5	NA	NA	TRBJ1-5	CASSYSGGGQPQHF	TGTGCCAGCAGTTACTCGGGAGGGGGGCAGCCCCAGCATTTT
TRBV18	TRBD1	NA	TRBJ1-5	CASSLEGAGQPQHF	TGTGCCAGCTCACTCGAGGGGGCGGGTCAGCCCCAGCATTTT
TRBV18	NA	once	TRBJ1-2	CASSEYTNYGYTF	TGTGCCAGCTCAGAGTATACTAACTATGGCTACACCTTC
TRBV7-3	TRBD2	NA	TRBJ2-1	CASSETGTSLGNEQFF	TGTGCCAGCAGCGAGACCGGGACTAGTCTAGGCAATGAGCAGTTCTTC
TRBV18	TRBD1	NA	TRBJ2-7	CASSSGQGASYEQYF	TGTGCCAGCTCATCCGGACAGGGGGCCTCCTACGAGCAGTACTTC
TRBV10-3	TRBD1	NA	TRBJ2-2	CAISDKLRGTGGTGELFF	TGTGCCATCAGTGATAAGTTGAGAGGAACAGGGGGCACCGGGGAGCTGTTTTTT
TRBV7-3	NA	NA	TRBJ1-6	CASSLHGQGNSPLHF	TGTGCCAGCAGCTTACATGGGCAGGGGAATTCACCCCTCCACTTT
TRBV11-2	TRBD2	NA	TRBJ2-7	CASSLVPGGPAYEQYF	TGTGCCAGCAGCTTAGTCCCGGGGGGGCCCGCCTACGAGCAGTACTTC
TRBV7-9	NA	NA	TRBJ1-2	CASSLAGGTNYGYTF	TGTGCCAGCAGCTTAGCGGGGGGGACAAACTATGGCTACACCTTC
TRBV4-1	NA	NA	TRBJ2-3	CASSQVLAKGADTQYF	TGCGCCAGCAGCCAAGTACTAGCCAAAGGGGCAGATACGCAGTATTTT
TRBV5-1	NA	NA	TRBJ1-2	CASSPMGQGFDYGYTF	TGCGCCAGCAGCCCCATGGGTCAGGGGTTTGACTATGGCTACACCTTC
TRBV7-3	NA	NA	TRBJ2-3	CASSSHYRRFCGTQYF	TGTGCCAGCAGCTCACACTACCGTCGCTTCTGTGGTACGCAGTATTTT
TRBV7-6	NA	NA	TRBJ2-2	CASSLVGGHTGELFF	TGTGCCAGCAGCTTAGTGGGAGGACACACCGGGGAGCTGTTTTTT
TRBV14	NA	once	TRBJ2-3	CASSQVKDTQYF	TGTGCCAGCAGCCAAGTAAAAGATACGCAGTATTTT
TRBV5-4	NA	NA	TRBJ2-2	CASSLFARGDTGELFF	TGTGCCAGCAGCTTGTTTGCCAGGGGAGACACCGGGGAGCTGTTTTTT
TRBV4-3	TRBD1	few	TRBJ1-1	CASSQAGTGTTEAFF	TGCGCCAGCAGCCAGGCCGGGACAGGGACCACTGAAGCTTTCTTT
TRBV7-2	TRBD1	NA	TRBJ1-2	CASSQTGTGVYGYTF	TGTGCCAGCAGCCAGACCGGGACAGGGGTATATGGCTACACCTTC
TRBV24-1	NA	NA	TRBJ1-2	CATSDLSYGYTF	TGTGCCACCAGTGATTTATCGTATGGCTACACCTTC
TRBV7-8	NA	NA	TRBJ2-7	CASKRVRWAYEQYF	TGTGCCAGCAAGAGGGTTCGGTGGGCCTACGAGCAGTACTTC
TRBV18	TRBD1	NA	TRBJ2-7	CASSTGTGEGEQYF	TGTGCCAGCTCAACCGGGACAGGGGAAGGCGAGCAGTACTTC
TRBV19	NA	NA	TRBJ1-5	CASTDSGDQPQHF	TGTGCCAGTACCGACTCGGGGGATCAGCCCCAGCATTTT
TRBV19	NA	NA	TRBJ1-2	CASSLGGGYTF	TGTGCCAGTAGCTTGGGGGGAGGCTACACCTTC
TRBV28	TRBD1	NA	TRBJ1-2	CAGQQGEGGYTF	TGTGCCGGGCAACAGGGGGAAGGAGGCTACACCTTC
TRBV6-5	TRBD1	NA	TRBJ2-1	CASSYRDRGKNEQFF	TGTGCCAGCAGTTACCGGGACAGGGGGAAGAATGAGCAGTTCTTC
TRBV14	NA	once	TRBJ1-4	CASSRYSGSNEKLFF	TGTGCCAGCAGCCGGTACAGCGGAAGTAATGAAAAACTGTTTTTT
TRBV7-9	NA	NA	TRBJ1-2	CASSLGAGNNYGYTF	TGTGCCAGCAGCTTAGGGGCAGGGAACAACTATGGCTACACCTTC
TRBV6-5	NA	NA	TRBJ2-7	CASLSGSSSYEQYF	TGTGCCAGCCTTAGCGGTTCCAGCTCCTACGAGCAGTACTTC
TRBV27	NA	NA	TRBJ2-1	CASSLYPDSQQFF	TGTGCCAGCAGTTTATATCCGGACAGTCAGCAGTTCTTC
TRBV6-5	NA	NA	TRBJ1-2	CASSTGSDYGYTF	TGTGCCAGCAGTACGGGATCGGACTATGGCTACACCTTC
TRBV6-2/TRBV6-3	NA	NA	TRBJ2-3	CASSLGGIADTQYF	TGTGCCAGCAGTTTGGGAGGAATTGCAGATACGCAGTATTTT